The sequence of this T cell receptor (beta chain) was determined in a study of shared clonotypes between healthy human individuals. Study-wide points: Only blood underwent sampling, and tissue repertoires likely differ.

Some clones are missing from TCRdb's copy, which holds only in-frame ones; the method was immunoSEQ multiplex PCR. The sample lists 2 million to 3 million clones, 93% occurring once. The length of the CDR3 is 16 residues. The V segment lost 1 base and the J segment 1 base; nucleotides outside the gene matches: 2. Germline values: CDR1 SGHRS, CDR2 YFSETQ. Turning to this clone: Its antigen is unidentified. The identical CDR3 is also encoded by other nucleotide sequences in the sample.

The clonotype originates from a man aged 18 to 35 in good health. Some clones in this sample may be carry-over from other donors' samples. This chain uses TRBV5-1 with TRBJ2-1; 10 bases map to TRBD2. Material: naive CD4+ T cells from PBMCs. Described subset: CD45RA+ positively selected. CDR3 DNA: TGCGCCAGCAGCTTGTCAGCGGGAGGGTCCTACAATGAGCAGTTCTTC. Residues: CASSLSAGGSYNEQFF.